This T cell receptor beta chain originates from a study of blood T cells in healthy people across ages. Study conclusions and caveats: Long-lived donors exceeded aged donors in naive CD4+ cells and diversity.

A second PCR, run for roughly 7 to 11 cycles, used a sample-barcoded 5' primer plus a J-beta primer mix. TCRdb re-analysed the 5' RACE reads in MiXCR, keeping a single row per CDR3 protein. The sample consists of roughly 1,100,000 distinct CDR3 sequences, about 25% of them appearing once. This clonotype has only one observation. No antigen is known for it. The CDR3 has 12 amino acids. Separately, the same data were catalogued under a study of T cells of mothers and their children. That publication notes: Samples came from a few healthy Caucasian mothers and their six children.

The specimen sequenced was blood. The receptor's source is a girl aged 2 to 10 in good health. This sequence joins TRBV12-3 or TRBV12-4 and TRBJ2-1; D uncertain. The DNA matches TRBJ2-7 better at its end, which makes the J call doubtful. The CDR3, as DNA: TGTGCCAGCAGTTTTGTCCTTCACGAGCAGTACTTC. Translated: CASSFVLHEQYF.